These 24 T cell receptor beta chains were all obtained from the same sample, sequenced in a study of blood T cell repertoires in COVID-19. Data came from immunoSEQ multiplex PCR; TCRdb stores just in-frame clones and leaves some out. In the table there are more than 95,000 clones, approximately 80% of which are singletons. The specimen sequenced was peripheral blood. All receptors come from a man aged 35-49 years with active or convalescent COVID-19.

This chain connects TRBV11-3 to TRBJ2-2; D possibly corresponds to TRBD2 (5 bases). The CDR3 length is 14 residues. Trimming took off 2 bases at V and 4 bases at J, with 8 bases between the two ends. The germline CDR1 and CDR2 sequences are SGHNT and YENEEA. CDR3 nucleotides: TGTGCCAGCAGCTTATCTCGGGGCACCGGGGAGCTGTTTTTT. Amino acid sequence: CASSLSRGTGELFF. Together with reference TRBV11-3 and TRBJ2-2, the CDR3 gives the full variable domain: EAGVVQSPRYKIIEKKQPVAFWCNPISGHNTLYWYLQNLGQGPELLIRYENEEAVDDSQLPKDRFSAERLKGVDSTLKIQPAELGDSAVYLCASSLSRGTGELFFGEGSRLTVL.

CDR3 loop: CASSLRGYGYTF. As DNA, the CDR3 is TGTGCCAGCAGTTTAAGAGGATATGGCTACACCTTC. The chain links TRBV28 to TRBJ1-2, with D unclear. This CDR3 has 12 amino acids. Germline-derived CDR1 and CDR2 are MDHEN and SYDVKM. The V gene lost 2 bases and the J gene lost 5 bases, with 6 bases spanning the gap.

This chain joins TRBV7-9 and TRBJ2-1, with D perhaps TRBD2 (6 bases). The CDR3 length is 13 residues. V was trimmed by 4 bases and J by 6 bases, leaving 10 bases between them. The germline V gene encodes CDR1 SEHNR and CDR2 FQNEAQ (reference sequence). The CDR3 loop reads CASSSPGGNEQFF. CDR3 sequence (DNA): TGTGCCAGCAGCTCCCCCGGGGGCAATGAGCAGTTCTTC.

CDR3 in DNA: TGTGCCAGCAGCAAAGGGACTAGCGGATTCACAGATACGCAGTATTTT. It translates to CASSKGTSGFTDTQYF. The V call is TRBV11-2, the J call TRBJ2-3, with TRBD2 identical over 11 bases. Germline V gene lookup returns CDR1 SGHAT and CDR2 FQNNGV. The CDR3 spans 16 residues. The junction had 6 bases not matched to a gene; V was cut back by 5 bases and J by 2 bases.

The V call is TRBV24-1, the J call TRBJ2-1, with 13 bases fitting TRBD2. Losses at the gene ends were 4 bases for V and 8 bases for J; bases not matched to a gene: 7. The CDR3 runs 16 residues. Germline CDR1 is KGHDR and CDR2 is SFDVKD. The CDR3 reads CATSEATSGGAYEQFF. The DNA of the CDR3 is TGTGCCACCAGTGAAGCTACTAGCGGGGGGGCCTATGAGCAGTTCTTC.

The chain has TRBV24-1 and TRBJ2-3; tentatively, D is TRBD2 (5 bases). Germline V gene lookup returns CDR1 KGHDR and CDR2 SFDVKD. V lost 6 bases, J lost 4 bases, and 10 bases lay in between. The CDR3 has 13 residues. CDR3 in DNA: TGTGCCACCAGTTTAGGGAGCCCAGATACGCAGTATTTT. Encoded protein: CATSLGSPDTQYF.

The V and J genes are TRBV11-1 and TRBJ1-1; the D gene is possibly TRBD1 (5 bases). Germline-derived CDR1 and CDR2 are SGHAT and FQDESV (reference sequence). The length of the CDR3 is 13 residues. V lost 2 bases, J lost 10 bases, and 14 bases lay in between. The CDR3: CASSLKEGLGAFF. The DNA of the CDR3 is TGTGCCAGCAGCTTAAAGGAGGGGTTAGGAGCTTTCTTT.

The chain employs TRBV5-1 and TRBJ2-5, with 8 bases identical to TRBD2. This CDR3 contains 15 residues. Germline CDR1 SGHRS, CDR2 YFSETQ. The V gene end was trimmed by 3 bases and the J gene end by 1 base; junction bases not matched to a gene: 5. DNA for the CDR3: TGCGCCAGCAGCTATAGCGGGGAGAGCCAAGAGACCCAGTACTTC. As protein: CASSYSGESQETQYF. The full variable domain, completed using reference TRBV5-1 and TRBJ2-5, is KAGVTQTPRYLIKTRGQQVTLSCSPISGHRSVSWYQQTPGQGLQFLFEYFSETQRNKGNFPGRFSGRQFSNSRSEMNVSTLELGDSALYLCASSYSGESQETQYFGPGTRLLVL.

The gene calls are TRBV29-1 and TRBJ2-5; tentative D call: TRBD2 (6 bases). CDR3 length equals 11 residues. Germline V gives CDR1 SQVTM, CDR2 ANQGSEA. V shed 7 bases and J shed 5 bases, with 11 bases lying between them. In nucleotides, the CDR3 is TGCAGCGCCCTTGGGGGGGAGACCCAGTACTTC. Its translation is CSALGGETQYF.

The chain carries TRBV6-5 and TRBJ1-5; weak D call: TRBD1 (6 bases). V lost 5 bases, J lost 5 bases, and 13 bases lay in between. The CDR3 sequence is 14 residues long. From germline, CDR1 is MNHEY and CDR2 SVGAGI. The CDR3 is CASSNRDNYQPQHF. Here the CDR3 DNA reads TGTGCCAGCAGTAACCGGGACAATTATCAGCCCCAGCATTTT.

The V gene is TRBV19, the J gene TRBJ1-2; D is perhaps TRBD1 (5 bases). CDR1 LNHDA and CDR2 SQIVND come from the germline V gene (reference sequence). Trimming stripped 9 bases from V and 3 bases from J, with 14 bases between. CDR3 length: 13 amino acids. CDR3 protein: CASKWGGHYGYTF. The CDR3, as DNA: TGTGCCAGCAAATGGGGCGGCCACTATGGCTACACCTTC.

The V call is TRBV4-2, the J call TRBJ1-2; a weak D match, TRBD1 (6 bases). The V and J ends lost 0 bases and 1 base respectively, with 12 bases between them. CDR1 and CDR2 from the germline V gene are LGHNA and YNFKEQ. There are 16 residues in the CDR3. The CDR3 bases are TGTGCCAGCAGCCAAGATCTCAGGGGCCTTAACTATGGCTACACCTTC. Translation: CASSQDLRGLNYGYTF.

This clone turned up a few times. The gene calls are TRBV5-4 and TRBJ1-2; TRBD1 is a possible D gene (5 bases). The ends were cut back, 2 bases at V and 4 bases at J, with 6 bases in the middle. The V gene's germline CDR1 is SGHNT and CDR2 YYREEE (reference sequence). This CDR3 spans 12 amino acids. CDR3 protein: CASSLDSYGYTF. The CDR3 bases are TGTGCCAGCAGCTTAGACAGCTATGGCTACACCTTC.

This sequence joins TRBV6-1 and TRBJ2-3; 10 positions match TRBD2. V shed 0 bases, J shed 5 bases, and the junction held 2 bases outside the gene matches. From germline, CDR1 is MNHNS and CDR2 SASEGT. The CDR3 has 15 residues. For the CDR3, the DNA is TGTGCCAGCAGTGAAGCAGCGGGGGGGGTAGATACGCAGTATTTT. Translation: CASSEAAGGVDTQYF.

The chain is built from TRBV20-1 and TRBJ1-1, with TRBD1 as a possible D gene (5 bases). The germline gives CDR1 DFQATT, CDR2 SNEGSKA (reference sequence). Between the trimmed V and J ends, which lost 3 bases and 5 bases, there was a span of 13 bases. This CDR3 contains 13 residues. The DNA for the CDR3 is TGCAGTGCTAGTTTCCCGGAGGGGACTGAAGCTTTCTTT. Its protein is CSASFPEGTEAFF.

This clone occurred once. The CDR3 nucleotides are TGTGCCAGCAGCCCCTCTGGCAGGGGTAATGAAAAACTGTTTTTT. It codes for CASSPSGRGNEKLFF. The chain carries TRBV3-1 (or the pseudogene TRBV3-2) and TRBJ1-4, with D possibly matching TRBD1 (6 bases). V lost 4 bases and J lost 4, with 13 bases in between. Germline CDR1 reads LGHDT; CDR2 reads YNNKEL (reference sequence). This CDR3 has 15 amino acids.

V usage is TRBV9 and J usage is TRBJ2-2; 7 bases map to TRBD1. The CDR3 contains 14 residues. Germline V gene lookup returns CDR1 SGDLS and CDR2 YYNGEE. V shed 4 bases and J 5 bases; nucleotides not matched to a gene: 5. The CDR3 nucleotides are TGTGCCAGCAGCACTCGACAGGGAACCGGGGAGCTGTTTTTT. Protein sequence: CASSTRQGTGELFF.

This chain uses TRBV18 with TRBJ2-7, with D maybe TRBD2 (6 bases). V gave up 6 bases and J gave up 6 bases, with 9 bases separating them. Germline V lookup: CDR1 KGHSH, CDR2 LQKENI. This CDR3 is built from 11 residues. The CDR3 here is CASSFGGEQYF. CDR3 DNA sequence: TGTGCCAGCTCCTTCGGGGGCGAGCAGTACTTC.

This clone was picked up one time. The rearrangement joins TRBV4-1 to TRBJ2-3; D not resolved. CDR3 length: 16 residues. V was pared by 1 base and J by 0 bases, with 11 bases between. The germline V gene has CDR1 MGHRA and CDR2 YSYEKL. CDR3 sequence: CASSQGLNPSTDTQYF. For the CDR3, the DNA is TGCGCCAGCAGCCAAGGACTCAACCCTAGCACAGATACGCAGTATTTT.

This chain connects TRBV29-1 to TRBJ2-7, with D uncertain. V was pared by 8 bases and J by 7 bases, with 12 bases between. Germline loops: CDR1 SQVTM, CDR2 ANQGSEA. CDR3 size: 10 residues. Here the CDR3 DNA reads TGCAGCACTGAGGCCGGAGAGCAGTACTTC. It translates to CSTEAGEQYF.

DNA of the CDR3: TGTGCCAGCAGCGTAACAGGGCCGAACACTGAAGCTTTCTTT. The encoded protein is CASSVTGPNTEAFF. The rearrangement links TRBV7-2 to TRBJ1-1; D perhaps matches TRBD1 (6 bases). Germline lookup yields CDR1 SGHTA and CDR2 FQGNSA. The CDR3 spans 14 residues. Trimming took 5 bases from V and 1 from J, leaving 11 bases between them.

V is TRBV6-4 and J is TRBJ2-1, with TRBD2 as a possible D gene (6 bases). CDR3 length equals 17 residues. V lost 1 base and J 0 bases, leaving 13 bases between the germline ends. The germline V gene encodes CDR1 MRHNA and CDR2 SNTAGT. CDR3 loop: CASSDYPRAGSYNEQFF. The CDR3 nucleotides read TGTGCCAGCAGTGACTATCCCCGAGCGGGCTCCTACAATGAGCAGTTCTTC.

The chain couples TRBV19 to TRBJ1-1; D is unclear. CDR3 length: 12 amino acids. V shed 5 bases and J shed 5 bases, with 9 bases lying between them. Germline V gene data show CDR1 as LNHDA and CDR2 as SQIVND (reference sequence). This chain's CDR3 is CASSFGLTEAFF. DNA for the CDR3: TGTGCCAGTAGTTTTGGACTTACTGAAGCTTTCTTT. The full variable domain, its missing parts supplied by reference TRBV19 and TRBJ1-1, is DGGITQSPKYLFRKEGQNVTLSCEQNLNHDAMYWYRQDPGQGLRLIYYSQIVNDFQKGDIAEGYSVSREKKESFPLTVTSAQKNPTAFYLCASSFGLTEAFFGQGTRLTVV.

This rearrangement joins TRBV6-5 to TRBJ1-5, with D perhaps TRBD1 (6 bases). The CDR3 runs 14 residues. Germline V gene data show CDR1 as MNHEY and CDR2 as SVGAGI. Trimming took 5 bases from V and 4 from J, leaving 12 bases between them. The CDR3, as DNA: TGTGCCAGCAGTCAATCCCAGGGGAATCAGCCCCAGCATTTT. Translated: CASSQSQGNQPQHF.